This T cell receptor (beta chain) was recorded in a study of cytomegalovirus exposure and HLA in healthy donors. Across the study: Within an early data release were about 85 million unique TCRs drawn from HLA-typed donors.

The PCR ran on 60 Vbeta and 13 Jbeta primers. TCRdb keeps only in-frame clones here, not all; method: immunoSEQ multiplex PCR. The sample shows 150,000 to 200,000 clones, about three quarters of them seen only once. Of note for this clone: The antigen is unknown.

Study-level findings and limits: Researchers reported in a later analysis that a missense DCLRE1C variant was tied to TCR beta V- and J-gene trimming. A classifier reportedly called cytomegalovirus status with high sensitivity and specificity.

Sample: PBMCs. This TCR was sampled from a man aged 18 to 29 in good health and CMV-seronegative.

The CDR3: CASSAQGGDNSPLHF. The CDR3 nucleotides read TGTGCCAGCAGTGCACAGGGTGGCGATAATTCACCCCTCCACTTT. The chain is built from TRBV6-4 and TRBJ1-6; D may be TRBD1 (6 bases). The CDR3 spans 15 residues. With 4 bases removed from V and 5 bases from J, the gap between germline ends came to 12 bases. Germline CDR1 MRHNA, CDR2 SNTAGT.